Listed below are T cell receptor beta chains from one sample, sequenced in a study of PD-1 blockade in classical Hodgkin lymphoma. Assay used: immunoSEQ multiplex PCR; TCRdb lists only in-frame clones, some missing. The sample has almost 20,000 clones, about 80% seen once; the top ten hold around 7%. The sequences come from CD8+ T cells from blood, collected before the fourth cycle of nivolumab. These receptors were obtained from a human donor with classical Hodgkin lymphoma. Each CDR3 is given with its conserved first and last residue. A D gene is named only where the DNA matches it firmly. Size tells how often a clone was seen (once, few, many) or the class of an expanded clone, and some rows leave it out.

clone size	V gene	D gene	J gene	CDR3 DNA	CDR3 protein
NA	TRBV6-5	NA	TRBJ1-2	TGTGCCAGCACTGTCGGAGGGGTAGTAGATGGCTACACCTTC	CASTVGGVVDGYTF
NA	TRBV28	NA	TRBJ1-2	TGTGCCAGCAGTCTCAAACAGGGTTCTGGCTACACCTTC	CASSLKQGSGYTF
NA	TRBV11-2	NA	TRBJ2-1	TGTGCCAGCAGCTTAGAGGCAGGAAATGAGCAGTTCTTC	CASSLEAGNEQFF
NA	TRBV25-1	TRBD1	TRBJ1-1	TGTGCCAGCAGTGAATACGAGTTCTTGGGCAGGGGGCCTAACGAAGCTTTCTTT	CASSEYEFLGRGPNEAFF
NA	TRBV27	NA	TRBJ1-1	TGTGCCAGCAGTTTATCTGGGCGGGGGGCCGGTGAAGCTTTCTTT	CASSLSGRGAGEAFF
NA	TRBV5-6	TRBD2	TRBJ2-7	TGTGCCAGCAGCTTGGATACTAGCGGGGGGGAAAGCTGGAACGAGCAGTACTTC	CASSLDTSGGESWNEQYF
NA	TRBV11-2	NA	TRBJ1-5	TGTGCCAGCAGCTTAGTTCGCAATCAGCCCCAGCATTTT	CASSLVRNQPQHF
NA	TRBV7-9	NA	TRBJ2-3	TGTGCCAGCAGTCTATTCCGGGAGCAGTATTTT	CASSLFREQYF
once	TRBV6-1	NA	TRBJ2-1	TGTGCCAGCAGTGAAGCGCTTCGAGGGGGGAGCTACAATGAGCAGTTCTTC	CASSEALRGGSYNEQFF
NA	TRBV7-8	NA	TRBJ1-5	TGTGCCAGCAGCTTAGAGTCCTCGGGCATCAATCAGCCCCAGCATTTT	CASSLESSGINQPQHF
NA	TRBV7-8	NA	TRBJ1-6	TGTGCCAGCAGCTCCGGACAGACCCTAGGGACACCCCTCCACTTT	CASSSGQTLGTPLHF
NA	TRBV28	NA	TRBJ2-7	TGTGCCAGCAGTTTAATGAGGTTCTCCTACGAGCAGTACTTC	CASSLMRFSYEQYF
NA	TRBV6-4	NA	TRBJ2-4	TGTGCCAGCGGGAGGCAGGGAAAGGCCAAAAACATTCAGTACTTC	CASGRQGKAKNIQYF
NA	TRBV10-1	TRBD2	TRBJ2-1	TGCGCCAGCAACCCTCATTCGGGGGGGGCCTTCTACAATGAGCAGTTCTTC	CASNPHSGGAFYNEQFF
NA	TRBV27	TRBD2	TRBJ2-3	TGTGCCAGTGGTCCTCGAAGTCCGGGACTAGCGGGTCCTAGCACAGATACGCAGTATTTT	CASGPRSPGLAGPSTDTQYF
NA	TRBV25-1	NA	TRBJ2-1	TGTGCCAGCAGTGCCACAGGGTTCAATGAGCAGTTCTTC	CASSATGFNEQFF
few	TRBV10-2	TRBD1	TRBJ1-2	TGCGCCAGCAGTCAGGGGGGGAACTATGGCTACACCTTC	CASSQGGNYGYTF
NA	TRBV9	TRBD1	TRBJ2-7	TGTGCCAGCAGCGTGGACAGGGGATCGTACGAGCAGTACTTC	CASSVDRGSYEQYF
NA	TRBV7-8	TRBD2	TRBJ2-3	TGTGCCAGCAGCTCCGGGACTAGGCCAATCCTTGGAACAGATACGCAGTATTTT	CASSSGTRPILGTDTQYF
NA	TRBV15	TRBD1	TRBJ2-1	TGTGCCACCAGCCTGGACAGGGGGCCTTACAATGAGCAGTTCTTC	CATSLDRGPYNEQFF
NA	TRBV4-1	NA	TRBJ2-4	TGCGCCAGCAGCCAAGAGTTTGCCAAAAACATTCAGTACTTC	CASSQEFAKNIQYF
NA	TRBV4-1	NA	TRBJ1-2	TGCGCCAGCAGCCAAGATGGGGCCCAGGGGAGGAATGGCTACACCTTC	CASSQDGAQGRNGYTF
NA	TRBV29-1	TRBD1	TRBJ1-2	TGCAGCGTTGATTCTCTTGGGACAGGCTATGGCTACACCTTC	CSVDSLGTGYGYTF
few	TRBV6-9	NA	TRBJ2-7	TGTGCCAGCAGTTCCGGCCCCTTAGGGGAGCAGTACTTC	CASSSGPLGEQYF
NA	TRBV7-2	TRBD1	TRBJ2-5	TGTGCCAGCAGCTTAGTGGGACAGGGGTATCCGCAAGAGACCCAGTACTTC	CASSLVGQGYPQETQYF
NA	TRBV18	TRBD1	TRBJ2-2	TGTGCCAGCTCACCAATAGACAGGGCCGCCGAGGAGCTGTTTTTT	CASSPIDRAAEELFF
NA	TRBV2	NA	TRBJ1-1	TGTGCCAGCCGCCTCCCCAGGGACAAGAACACTGAAGCTTTCTTT	CASRLPRDKNTEAFF
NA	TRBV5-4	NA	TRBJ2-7	TGTGCCAGCAGCCATACGCCAGACAATGAGCAGTACTTC	CASSHTPDNEQYF
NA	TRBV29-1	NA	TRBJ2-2	TGCAGCGTTGCGGTAACCGGGGAGCTGTTTTTT	CSVAVTGELFF